This TCR beta chain was recovered during a study of a mutant IDH1 vaccine in newly diagnosed glioma. Study summary: Vaccinations were initiated 4-6 weeks following radiotherapy alone, or were given together with temozolomide cycles. A roughly 62% male, 37.5% female split and a mean age of roughly 37 years characterized treated patients. Antecedent treatment encompassed radiotherapy, temozolomide, or their combination; the majority received both.

The sample's time point: week 5, during vaccination. Doses consisted of 300 ug of mutant IDH1 20-mer peptide each, paired with topical imiquimod. The assay was immunoSEQ multiplex PCR, and TCRdb's table has in-frame clones only and misses some. The table records roughly 40,000 clones, more than 85% of them present only once. The germline gives CDR1 MNHEY, CDR2 SVGAGI. V lost 1 base to trimming and J lost 2 bases; unmatched junction nucleotides: 1. CDR3 length: 14 amino acids. This clone was seen just once. The antigen is undetermined. This chain joins TRBV6-5 and TRBJ1-2, with 7 bases identical to TRBD1. This receptor was identified in a man aged 50 to 59 with glioma. The input for sequencing was PBMCs, taken from a glioma patient whose treatment included an IDH1 peptide vaccine. The CDR3 loop is CASSYLQGNYGYTF. CDR3 DNA sequence: TGTGCCAGCAGTTACTTACAGGGGAACTATGGCTACACCTTC.